This TCR beta chain was observed in a study of blood T cell repertoires in COVID-19. Study information: The United States, Italy and Spain provided the acute and convalescent COVID-19 samples. The cDNA or gDNA used as material had been derived from T cells, B-cell-depleted T cells, or PBMCs.

There are 15 residues in the CDR3. V was trimmed by 7 bases and J by 5 bases, leaving 17 bases between them. The germline V gene encodes CDR1 SNHLY and CDR2 FYNNEI. As processed by the authors: Reference gene primer amplification gave nucleated cell count estimates. Sequenced by immunoSEQ multiplex PCR; TCRdb stores in-frame clones only, minus some. V and J calls and clone size are those listed in that table; D and trimming were worked out from the DNA. Of some 130,000 clones in the sample, under 95% were seen once. The rearrangement joins TRBV2 to TRBJ2-2; D might be TRBD2 (7 bases). The sequence derives from a man aged 45-65 years with active COVID-19. Sequencing input: peripheral blood. For the CDR3, the DNA is TGTGCCAGCAAGATATCCCGGGGGGCAACCGGGGAGCTGTTTTTT. Translation: CASKISRGATGELFF.